A single sample gave rise to the 2 T cell receptor beta chains below, sequenced in a study of T cells in Graves' hyperthyroidism and ophthalmopathy. TCR beta CDR3 regions were amplified from RNA. With the HTBI primer set, the TCR CDR3 went through a first round of RT-PCR. TCRdb redid the calling of the multiplex PCR reads with MiXCR, one entry per CDR3 protein. The sample comprises about 520,000 distinct CDR3 sequences, around 20% of which are singletons, and around 27% rests with the top ten. Sequenced material: blood. Receptor source: a man younger than 35 with Graves' hyperthyroidism.

V usage is TRBV12-3 or TRBV12-4 and J usage is TRBJ2-2, with TRBD2 matching over 7 bases. The CDR3 is made up of 17 amino acids. The junction had 12 bases not matched to a gene; V was cut back by 6 bases and J by 2 bases. DNA of the CDR3: TGTGCCAGCAGCCCTGGGTCCGCTAGCGGTAACACCGGGGAGCTGTTTTTT. Translating it yields CASSPGSASGNTGELFF.

This clonotype was seen ten or more times. This chain links TRBV11-2 with TRBJ2-2; D gene unclear. Trimming cost V 5 bases and J 8 bases, with 12 bases left between them. Germline lookup yields CDR1 SGHAT and CDR2 FQNNGV. The CDR3 has 13 amino acids. This CDR3 reads CASSTSLRGELFF. The CDR3 DNA sequence: TGTGCCAGCAGCACCTCTTTGAGGGGGGAGCTGTTTTTT.